These 4 T cell receptor beta chains originate from one sample sequenced in a study of T cell responses to AZD1222 COVID-19 vaccine. The method was immunoSEQ multiplex PCR; TCRdb's version includes in-frame clones alone and lacks a portion of them. In the table there are about 100,000 clones, about 87% of which are singletons. The input for sequencing was peripheral blood, taken on day 0 of AZD1222 vaccination. All receptors derive from an adult in good health.

This chain joins TRBV9 and TRBJ2-3; D is unresolved. Deletions cut 4 bases from V and 2 bases from J, with 11 bases between. Germline-derived CDR1 and CDR2 are SGDLS and YYNGEE. The CDR3 loop spans 14 amino acids. CDR3 DNA: TGTGCCAGCAGCCCCCGGACGATCACAGATACGCAGTATTTT. Its protein product is CASSPRTITDTQYF.

The chain is built from TRBV15 and TRBJ2-7; D is undetermined. The V gene lost 0 bases and the J gene lost 6 bases, with 12 bases spanning the gap. This CDR3 is 14 amino acids long. Germline V gene sequence: CDR1 LNHNV, CDR2 YYDKDF (reference sequence). Here the CDR3 reads CATSRDMTRPEQYF. Here the CDR3 DNA reads TGTGCCACCAGCAGAGATATGACTCGTCCCGAGCAGTACTTC.

The chain employs TRBV29-1 and TRBJ2-3; 7 bases agree with TRBD2. The CDR3 has 15 amino acids. V gave up 4 bases and J gave up 0 bases; unmatched junction bases: 7. The germline gives CDR1 SQVTM, CDR2 ANQGSEA. This CDR3 reads CSVVVLGGSTDTQYF. The CDR3 DNA sequence: TGCAGCGTTGTGGTCTTGGGGGGGAGCACAGATACGCAGTATTTT.

The CDR3 region has the DNA TGCAGCGTTGTGCTGTACCCCTACGAGCAGTACTTC. This codes for CSVVLYPYEQYF. The chain joins TRBV29-1 to TRBJ2-7; D unclear. Germline-derived CDR1 and CDR2 are SQVTM and ANQGSEA. V shed 4 bases and J shed 2 bases, with 9 bases lying between them. The CDR3 is 12 amino acids.